This TCR beta chain stems from a study of T-cell reconstitution after alpha-beta-depleted transplantation in children. Study-wide results and limits: Where some patients showed high TCRbeta diversity at day 60, it came from recipient T cells and thymic progenitors that had survived. Newly made T cells mostly supplied T-cell counts and diversity one year after transplant. It was reported that alpha-beta T cells came from several hundred expanded graft clones (about two months after transplant).

Turning to this clonotype: Its antigen is unidentified.

This CDR3 has 14 amino acids. With 8 bases clipped from V and 5 bases from J, the junction kept 12 bases outside the gene matches. Germline V gene data show CDR1 as MDHEN and CDR2 as SYDVKM. The TCRbeta library was prepared with unique molecular identifiers. One entry per CDR3 protein, called by TCRdb with MiXCR from the PCR reads. The sample holds 300,000 to 350,000 distinct CDR3 sequences, roughly 25% seen once. This clonotype was obtained from a male patient younger than 18 who had a stem cell transplant for acute lymphoblastic leukemia, so the T cells may come from the graft donor. Sequenced material: PBMCs, mostly from graft donor cells, taken 180 days after TCRalphabeta/CD19-depleted stem cell transplant. The genes are TRBV28 and TRBJ2-7; 7 bases align to TRBD1. Written as DNA, the CDR3 is TGTGCCAGCTTGAACCACCTGACAGGGCACGAGCAGTACTTC. Its translation: CASLNHLTGHEQYF. The variable domain in full, completed from reference TRBV28 and TRBJ2-7, reads DVKVTQSSRYLVKRTGEKVFLECVQDMDHENMFWYRQDPGLGLRLIYFSYDVKMKEKGDIPEGYSVSREKKERFSLILESASTNQTSMYLCASLNHLTGHEQYFGPGTRLTVT.